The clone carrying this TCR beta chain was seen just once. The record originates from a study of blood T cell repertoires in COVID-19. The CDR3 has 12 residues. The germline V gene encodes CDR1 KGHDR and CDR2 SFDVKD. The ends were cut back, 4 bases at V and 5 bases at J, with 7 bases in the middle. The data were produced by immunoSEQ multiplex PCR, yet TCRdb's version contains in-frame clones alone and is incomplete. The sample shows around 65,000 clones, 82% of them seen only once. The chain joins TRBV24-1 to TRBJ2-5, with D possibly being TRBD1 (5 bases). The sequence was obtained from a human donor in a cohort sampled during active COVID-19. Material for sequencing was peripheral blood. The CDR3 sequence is CATSEWGETQYF. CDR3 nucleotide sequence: TGTGCCACCAGTGAGTGGGGCGAGACCCAGTACTTC.